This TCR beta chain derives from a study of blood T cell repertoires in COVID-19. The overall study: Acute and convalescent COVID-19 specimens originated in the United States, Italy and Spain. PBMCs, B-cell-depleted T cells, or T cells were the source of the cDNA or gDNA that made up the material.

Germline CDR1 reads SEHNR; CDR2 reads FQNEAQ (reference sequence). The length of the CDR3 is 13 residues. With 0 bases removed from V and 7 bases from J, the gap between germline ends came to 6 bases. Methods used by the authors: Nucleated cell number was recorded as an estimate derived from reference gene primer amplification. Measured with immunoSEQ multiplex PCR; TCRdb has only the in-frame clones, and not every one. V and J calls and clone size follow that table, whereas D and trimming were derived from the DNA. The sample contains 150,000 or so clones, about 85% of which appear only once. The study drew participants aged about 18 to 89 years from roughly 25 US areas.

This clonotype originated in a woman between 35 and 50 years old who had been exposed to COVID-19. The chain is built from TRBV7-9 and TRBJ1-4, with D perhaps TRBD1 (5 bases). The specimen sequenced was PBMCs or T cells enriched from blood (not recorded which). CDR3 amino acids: CASSLAGPEKLFF. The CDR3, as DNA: TGTGCCAGCAGCTTAGCGGGGCCTGAAAAACTGTTTTTT.